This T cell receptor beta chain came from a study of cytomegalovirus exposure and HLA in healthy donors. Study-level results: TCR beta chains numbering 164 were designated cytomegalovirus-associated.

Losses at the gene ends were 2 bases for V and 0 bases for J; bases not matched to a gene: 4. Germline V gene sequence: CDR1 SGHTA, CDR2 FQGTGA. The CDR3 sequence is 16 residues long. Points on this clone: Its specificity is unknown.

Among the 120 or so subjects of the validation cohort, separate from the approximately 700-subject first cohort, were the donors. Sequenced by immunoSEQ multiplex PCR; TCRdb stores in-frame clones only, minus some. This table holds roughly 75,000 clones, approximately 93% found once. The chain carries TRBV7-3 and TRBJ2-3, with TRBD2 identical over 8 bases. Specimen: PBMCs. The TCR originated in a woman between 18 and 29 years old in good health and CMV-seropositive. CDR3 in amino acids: CASSLERGLSTDTQYF. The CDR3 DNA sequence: TGTGCCAGCAGCTTAGAGCGGGGGCTGAGCACAGATACGCAGTATTTT.